These 4 T cell receptor beta chains came from one sample sequenced in a study of blood T cell repertoires in COVID-19. Method: immunoSEQ multiplex PCR; TCRdb's copy keeps in-frame clones and lacks some. This table holds under 400,000 clones, approximately 90% found once. The sample consisted of peripheral blood. The receptor set was obtained from a woman aged 25 to 45 with COVID-19, enrolled during active disease.

V usage is TRBV7-9 and J usage is TRBJ2-7, with D tentatively TRBD1 (6 bases). In germline, CDR1 is SEHNR, CDR2 FQNEAQ (reference sequence). The CDR3 runs to 14 residues. V dropped 2 bases and J dropped 2 bases, with 10 bases sitting between them. CDR3 DNA sequence: TGTGCCAGCAGCTTACAGGGGAACCCCTACGAGCAGTACTTC. It specifies CASSLQGNPYEQYF.

A word on this clone: Distinct nucleotide sequences in the sample also encode this CDR3. This sequence joins TRBV25-1 and TRBJ1-5; D not certain. CDR3 length equals 14 residues. CDR1 and CDR2 from the germline V gene are MGHDK and SYGVNS. Between the trimmed V and J ends, which lost 5 bases and 1 base, there was a span of 9 bases. The CDR3 is CASSLTGSNQPQHF. CDR3 coding DNA: TGTGCCAGCAGTCTAACGGGAAGCAATCAGCCCCAGCATTTT.

Only one count was recorded for this clone. This rearrangement joins TRBV7-2 to TRBJ1-1; the D is unclear. Germline V gene sequence: CDR1 SGHTA, CDR2 FQGNSA. V lost 5 bases to trimming and J lost 5 bases, with 15 bases between them. This CDR3 is 14 amino acids long. CDR3 coding DNA: TGTGCCAGCAGCCCTGGTGGAGGGAGGACTGAAGCTTTCTTT. This codes for CASSPGGGRTEAFF.

The chain links TRBV29-1 to TRBJ2-5; TRBD1 agrees at 9 bases. The germline gives CDR1 SQVTM, CDR2 ANQGSEA. The CDR3 length is 17 residues. V lost 5 bases to trimming and J lost 13 bases; unmatched junction nucleotides: 26. The CDR3 sequence: CSVTSFFSGTGIFRGYF. The DNA for the CDR3 is TGCAGCGTTACCTCTTTCTTCTCCGGGACAGGGATATTCCGGGGGTACTTC.